This T cell receptor beta chain came from a study of T cell repertoires in cytomegalovirus infection. Findings and limits, study-wide: Predominance within the ex vivo response was attributable to HLA-C-restricted CMV-specific TCR beta clonotypes.

Each CDR3 protein is one row after TCRdb ran MiXCR on the reads. The table records around 95,000 distinct CDR3 sequences, 25% to 35% of them present only once. Trimming removed 8 bases from V and 3 bases from J, with 5 bases in between. The CDR3 contains 10 residues. CDR1 and CDR2 from the germline V gene are MDHEN and SYDVKM. This clonotype occurred many times. Antigen unknown. The specimen comprised CD8+ T cells from cultured PBMCs, sampled from culture after CMV antigen stimulation. The source of this sequence is a human donor in good health (CMV status not recorded). Some clones in this sample may be carry-over from other donors' samples. The chain joins TRBV28 to TRBJ2-7, with unresolved D. The CDR3 DNA reads TGTGCCAGCGGCTTCTACGAGCAGTACTTC. Translation gives CASGFYEQYF.